The sequence of this T cell receptor beta chain was determined in a study of long-term antiretroviral therapy in people with HIV. Points from the study as a whole: CDR3 length ranges were narrower in HIV repertoires than in controls. Specimens of blood were obtained during about 2003 to 2018, possibly under older ART regimens.

Concerning this clone: As yet, its antigen is unknown.

The CDR3 totals 20 residues. Germline V lookup: CDR1 KGHSH, CDR2 LQKENI. The V and J ends lost 2 bases and 0 bases, in that order; junction bases with no gene match: 12. The assay, immunoSEQ v3.0, was run at survey level. Only in-frame clones appear in the TCRdb table, and some are missing; sequencing was by immunoSEQ multiplex PCR. The table lists tens of thousands of clones, around 84% of them singletons, with roughly 5% in the top ten. Everyone in the study who had HIV was treated in the United States. Specimens carried 1-10 million cryopreserved PBMC before DNA extraction. This TCR was sampled from a woman aged 30 to 39 with HIV. The rearrangement uses TRBV18 and TRBJ2-1, with TRBD2 matching 11 bases. The sequencing used unsorted PBMCs, collected 2.8 years before starting antiretroviral therapy. The CDR3 is CASSPDPGLAGGSSYNEQFF. The DNA for the CDR3 is TGTGCCAGCTCACCAGATCCGGGGCTAGCGGGGGGAAGCTCCTACAATGAGCAGTTCTTC.